One and the same sample provided the 4 T cell receptor beta chains below, sequenced in a study of Ad26.COV2.S vaccination and SARS-CoV-2 variants. The data were produced by immunoSEQ multiplex PCR, yet TCRdb's version contains in-frame clones alone and is incomplete. The data hold more than 350,000 clones, with around nine tenths observed a single time. The treatment here: roughly 20 received Ad26.COV2.S at low or high dose, single or two shots; 5 received placebo; per-sample allocation not given. Specimens were obtained on day 63 following the first vaccine or placebo injection. The specimen comprised peripheral blood, sampled in a trial of Ad26.COV2.S vaccine versus placebo. These receptors were obtained from a person aged 18-65 years who received the Ad26.COV2.S COVID-19 vaccine or a placebo.

V gene TRBV5-6 combines with J gene TRBJ2-5; 9 bases align to TRBD1. CDR3 size: 15 residues. CDR1 is SGHDT and CDR2 is YYEEEE in the germline V gene. J lost 2 bases, V lost 5 bases, and 7 bases had no gene match. CDR3 nucleotides: TGTGCCAGCAGTACTCGGACAGGGGTTCAAGAGACCCAGTACTTC. It is translated as CASSTRTGVQETQYF.

This chain connects TRBV18 to TRBJ2-2; TRBD2 is a possible D gene (6 bases). V was trimmed by 0 bases and J by 7 bases, leaving 12 bases between them. The CDR3 runs 15 residues. Germline-derived CDR1 and CDR2 are KGHSH and LQKENI. Here the CDR3 reads CASSPPGLRNGELFF. CDR3 coding DNA: TGTGCCAGCTCACCACCGGGACTCCGAAACGGGGAGCTGTTTTTT.

The V call is TRBV6-2 or TRBV6-3, the J call TRBJ2-5, with 13 bases fitting TRBD2. Losses at the gene ends were 5 bases for V and 4 bases for J; bases not matched to a gene: 4. Germline values: CDR1 MNHEY, CDR2 SVGEGT. The CDR3 totals 15 residues. The CDR3 coding sequence is TGTGCCAGCAGTGGACTAGCGGGAGTTGTAGAGACCCAGTACTTC. Translated: CASSGLAGVVETQYF.

This sequence joins TRBV3-1 (or the pseudogene TRBV3-2) and TRBJ2-1, with 8 bases that match TRBD2. The CDR3 consists of 13 residues. From germline, CDR1 is LGHDT and CDR2 YNNKEL (reference sequence). V lost 1 base and J lost 10; bases outside the gene matches: 3. The CDR3, as DNA: TGTGCCAGCAGCCAAGGGACTAGCATCGAGCAGTTCTTC. Its protein product is CASSQGTSIEQFF.